What follows are 4 T cell receptor beta chains derived from one specimen sequenced in a study of T-cell reconstitution after alpha-beta-depleted transplantation in children. Unique molecular identifiers were incorporated into the prepared TCRbeta library. TCRdb itself ran the PCR reads through MiXCR, one entry per CDR3 protein. The profile shows about 200,000 distinct CDR3 sequences, roughly 8.3% of them singletons. This sample comprised PBMCs, mostly from graft donor cells, obtained 360 days after TCRalphabeta/CD19-depleted stem cell transplant. The receptors stem from a male patient between 2 and 10 years old who had a stem cell transplant for acute myeloid leukemia, so the T cells may come from the graft donor.

This clonotype was seen a handful of times. V and J are TRBV15 and TRBJ2-2, with 13 bases that match TRBD2. The length of the CDR3 is 18 residues. Germline lookup yields CDR1 LNHNV and CDR2 YYDKDF (reference sequence). V was clipped by 5 bases and J by 4 bases; unmatched bases: 10. CDR3 in amino acids: CATSRGLAGVHSTGELFF. The CDR3 DNA reads TGTGCCACCAGCCGAGGACTAGCGGGGGTGCATTCCACCGGGGAGCTGTTTTTT.

There are a few counts of this clonotype. The chain is built from TRBV5-1 and TRBJ1-1; 7 bases match TRBD1. From germline, CDR1 is SGHRS and CDR2 YFSETQ. J gave up 5 bases and V 4 bases, and 8 bases lay outside the gene matches. This CDR3 has 14 amino acids. CDR3 amino acids: CASSPHRGETEAFF. In nucleotides, the CDR3 is TGCGCCAGCAGCCCGCACAGGGGAGAGACTGAAGCTTTCTTT. Supplemented by reference TRBV5-1 and TRBJ1-1, the full variable domain reads KAGVTQTPRYLIKTRGQQVTLSCSPISGHRSVSWYQQTPGQGLQFLFEYFSETQRNKGNFPGRFSGRQFSNSRSEMNVSTLELGDSALYLCASSPHRGETEAFFGQGTRLTVV.

This clonotype came up a few times. The chain employs TRBV20-1 and TRBJ1-4, with 8 bases that match TRBD1. The CDR3 spans 15 residues. V was pared by 6 bases and J by 2 bases, with 8 bases of the junction left unmatched. Germline lookup yields CDR1 DFQATT and CDR2 SNEGSKA (reference sequence). CDR3 loop: CSASMDRATNEKLFF. The CDR3 DNA reads TGCAGTGCAAGCATGGACAGGGCTACTAATGAAAAACTGTTTTTT.

This clonotype turned up a few times. V and J are TRBV12-3 or TRBV12-4 and TRBJ2-2; 10 bases map to TRBD1. The length of the CDR3 is 16 residues. V lost 7 bases to trimming and J lost 4 bases; unmatched junction nucleotides: 9. The CDR3: CASIRQGASVTGELFF. CDR3 sequence (DNA): TGTGCCAGCATCCGACAGGGGGCAAGTGTCACCGGGGAGCTGTTTTTT.